The 7 T cell receptor beta chains listed next were all sequenced from one sample in a study of cytomegalovirus exposure and HLA in healthy donors. Primers: 60 Vbeta forward and 13 Jbeta reverse. Sequencing was performed with immunoSEQ multiplex PCR; in TCRdb, only in-frame clones are kept and a portion is missing. The sample contains about 83,000 clones, roughly 79% of which appear only once. The sequencing input was PBMCs. All receptors come from a woman younger than 45 in good health and CMV-seronegative.

The chain joins TRBV7-3 to TRBJ2-1; 10 nucleotides align to TRBD1. J gave up 4 bases and V 5 bases, and 8 bases lay outside the gene matches. CDR1 is SGHTA, CDR2 FQGTGA, per germline. The CDR3 covers 16 residues. The CDR3 coding sequence is TGTGCCAGCAGCACGCCCGGGACAGGGGATTACAATGAGCAGTTCTTC. This sequence encodes CASSTPGTGDYNEQFF.

This chain uses TRBV2 with TRBJ2-2; D unresolved. CDR1 and CDR2 from the germline V gene are SNHLY and FYNNEI. The V and J ends lost 4 bases and 1 base respectively, with 10 bases between them. The CDR3 is made up of 15 amino acids. The CDR3 here is CASSAAVWNTGELFF. CDR3 sequence (DNA): TGTGCCAGCAGTGCAGCCGTATGGAACACCGGGGAGCTGTTTTTT.

J is TRBJ2-2 and V is TRBV19, with 11 bases matching TRBD2. The V segment lost 5 bases and the J segment 5 bases; nucleotides outside the gene matches: 13. CDR1 is LNHDA and CDR2 is SQIVND in the germline V gene (reference sequence). The CDR3 is 18 residues long. In DNA, the CDR3 is TGTGCCAGTAGTCCCGTCCGGCTAGCGGGAGGTGAGACCGGGGAGCTGTTTTTT. It specifies CASSPVRLAGGETGELFF.

A word on this clone: Its ends do not fully match the called genes, so a read error is possible. The chain links TRBV7-9 to TRBJ2-5, with a possible D match to TRBD1 (6 bases). The germline CDR1 and CDR2 sequences are SEHNR and FQNEAQ (reference sequence). The CDR3 totals 18 residues. CDR3 protein: CSSTPPTRATGLGGTQYF. The DNA of the CDR3 is TGTTCCAGCACCCCTCCCACCCGGGCGACAGGCTTAGGGGGGACCCAGTACTTC.

This chain uses TRBV29-1 with TRBJ1-1, with D tentatively TRBD1 (5 bases). There are 12 residues in the CDR3. Per germline, CDR1 SQVTM and CDR2 ANQGSEA. Deletions cut 7 bases from V and 2 bases from J, with 11 bases between. The CDR3 region is CSGRQINTEAFF. CDR3 DNA: TGCAGCGGCCGACAGATAAACACTGAAGCTTTCTTT.

The chain joins TRBV19 to TRBJ2-5; TRBD2 might be the D (5 bases). V lost 7 bases to trimming and J lost 3 bases, with 21 bases between them. Per the germline V gene, CDR1 is LNHDA and CDR2 is SQIVND (reference sequence). The CDR3 contains 16 residues. CDR3 protein: CASTTTWGAVKETQYF. In DNA, the CDR3 is TGTGCCAGTACCACCACATGGGGAGCCGTTAAAGAGACCCAGTACTTC. The full variable domain, in which reference TRBV19 and TRBJ2-5 provide the parts outside the CDR3, is DGGITQSPKYLFRKEGQNVTLSCEQNLNHDAMYWYRQDPGQGLRLIYYSQIVNDFQKGDIAEGYSVSREKKESFPLTVTSAQKNPTAFYLCASTTTWGAVKETQYFGPGTRLLVL.

This rearrangement joins TRBV9 to TRBJ2-5; 8 bases fit TRBD2. CDR1 is SGDLS, CDR2 YYNGEE, per germline. Trimming removed 3 bases from V and 4 bases from J; junction bases left unmatched: 5. The CDR3 length is 14 residues. The CDR3 sequence is CASSAGGAGETQYF. Written as DNA, the CDR3 is TGTGCCAGCAGCGCGGGGGGGGCGGGAGAGACCCAGTACTTC.